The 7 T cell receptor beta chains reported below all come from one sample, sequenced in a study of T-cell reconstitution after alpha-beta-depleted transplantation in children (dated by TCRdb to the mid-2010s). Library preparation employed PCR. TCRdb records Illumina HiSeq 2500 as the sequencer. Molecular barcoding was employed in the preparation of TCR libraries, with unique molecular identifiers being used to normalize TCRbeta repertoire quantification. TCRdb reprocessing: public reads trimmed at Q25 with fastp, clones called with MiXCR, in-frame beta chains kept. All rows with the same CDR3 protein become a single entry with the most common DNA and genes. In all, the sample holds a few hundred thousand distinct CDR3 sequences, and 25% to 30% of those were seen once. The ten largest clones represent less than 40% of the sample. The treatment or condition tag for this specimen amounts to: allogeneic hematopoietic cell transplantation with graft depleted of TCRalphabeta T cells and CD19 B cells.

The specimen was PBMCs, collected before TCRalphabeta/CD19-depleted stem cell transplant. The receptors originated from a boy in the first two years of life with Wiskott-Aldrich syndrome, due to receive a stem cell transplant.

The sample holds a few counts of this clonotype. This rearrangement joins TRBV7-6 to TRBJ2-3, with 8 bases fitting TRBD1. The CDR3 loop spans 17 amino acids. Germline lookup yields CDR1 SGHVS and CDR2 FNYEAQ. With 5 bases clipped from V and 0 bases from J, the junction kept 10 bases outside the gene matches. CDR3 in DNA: TGTGCCAGCAGCGTTAGCCGGGACAGGTTAAGCACAGATACGCAGTATTTT. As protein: CASSVSRDRLSTDTQYF.

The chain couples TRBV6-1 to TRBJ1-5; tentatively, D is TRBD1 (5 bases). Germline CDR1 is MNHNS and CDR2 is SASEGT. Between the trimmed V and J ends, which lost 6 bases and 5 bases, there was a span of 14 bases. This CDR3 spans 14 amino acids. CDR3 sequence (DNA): TGTGCCAGCAGCCCGGGACGCCCGGATCAGCCCCAGCATTTT. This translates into CASSPGRPDQPQHF.

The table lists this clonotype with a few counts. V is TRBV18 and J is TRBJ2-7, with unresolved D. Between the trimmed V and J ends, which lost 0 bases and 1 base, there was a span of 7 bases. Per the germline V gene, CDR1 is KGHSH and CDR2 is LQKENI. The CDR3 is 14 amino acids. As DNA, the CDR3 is TGTGCCAGCTCACCACCGACCACTTCCTACGAGCAGTACTTC. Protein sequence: CASSPPTTSYEQYF.

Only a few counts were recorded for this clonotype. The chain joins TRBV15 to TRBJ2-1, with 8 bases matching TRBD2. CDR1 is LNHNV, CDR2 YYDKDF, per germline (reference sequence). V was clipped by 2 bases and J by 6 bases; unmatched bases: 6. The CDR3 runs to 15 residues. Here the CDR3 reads CATSRKAGVSNEQFF. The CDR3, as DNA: TGTGCCACCAGCAGAAAAGCGGGAGTGAGCAATGAGCAGTTCTTC.

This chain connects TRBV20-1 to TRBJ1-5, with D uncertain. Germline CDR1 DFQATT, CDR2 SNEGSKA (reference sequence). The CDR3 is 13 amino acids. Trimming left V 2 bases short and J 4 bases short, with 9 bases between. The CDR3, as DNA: TGCAGTGCTAGAATCGCTCTTAATCAGCCCCAGCATTTT. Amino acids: CSARIALNQPQHF.

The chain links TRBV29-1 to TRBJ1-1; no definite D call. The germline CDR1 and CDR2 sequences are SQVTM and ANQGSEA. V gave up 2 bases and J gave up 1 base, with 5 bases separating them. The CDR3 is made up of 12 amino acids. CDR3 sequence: CSVEWGNTEAFF. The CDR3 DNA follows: TGCAGCGTTGAATGGGGGAACACTGAAGCTTTCTTT.

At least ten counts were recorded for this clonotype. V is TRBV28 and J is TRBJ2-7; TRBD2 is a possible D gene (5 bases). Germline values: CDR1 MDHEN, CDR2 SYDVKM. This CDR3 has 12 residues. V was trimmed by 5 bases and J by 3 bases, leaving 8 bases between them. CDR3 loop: CASSPRGYEQYF. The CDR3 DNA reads TGTGCCAGCAGTCCCCGGGGCTACGAGCAGTACTTC.